This T cell receptor beta chain was retrieved from a study of CD8+ T cells in alopecia areata. Study-wide context: For the treated group, dosing was oral tofacitinib at 5 to 10 mg twice daily. Tofacitinib lasted 6 to 18 months, then 6 months off drug.

RNA, once extracted, was reverse transcribed into cDNA for use as the sequencing template. Some clones are missing from TCRdb's copy, which holds only in-frame ones; the method was immunoSEQ multiplex PCR. The profile shows around 250,000 clones, approximately 61% of them singletons. Per the germline V gene, CDR1 is SQVTM and CDR2 is ANQGSEA. CDR3 length: 16 amino acids. V was clipped by 0 bases and J by 3 bases, with 16 bases between them. Study-wide results and caveats: When scalp samples are sequenced, resident alphabeta T cells of normal skin are also captured.

This clone was found a few times. Its antigen remains unidentified. The receptor was isolated from a human donor with alopecia areata. The sequenced sample was CD4+ T cells sorted from blood, obtained at week 0. The V gene is TRBV29-1, the J gene TRBJ2-3, with D perhaps TRBD2 (6 bases). The CDR3 region has the DNA TGCAGCGTTGAAGATCAGGAGGGAGCTGGTACAGATACGCAGTATTTT. The encoded protein is CSVEDQEGAGTDTQYF.